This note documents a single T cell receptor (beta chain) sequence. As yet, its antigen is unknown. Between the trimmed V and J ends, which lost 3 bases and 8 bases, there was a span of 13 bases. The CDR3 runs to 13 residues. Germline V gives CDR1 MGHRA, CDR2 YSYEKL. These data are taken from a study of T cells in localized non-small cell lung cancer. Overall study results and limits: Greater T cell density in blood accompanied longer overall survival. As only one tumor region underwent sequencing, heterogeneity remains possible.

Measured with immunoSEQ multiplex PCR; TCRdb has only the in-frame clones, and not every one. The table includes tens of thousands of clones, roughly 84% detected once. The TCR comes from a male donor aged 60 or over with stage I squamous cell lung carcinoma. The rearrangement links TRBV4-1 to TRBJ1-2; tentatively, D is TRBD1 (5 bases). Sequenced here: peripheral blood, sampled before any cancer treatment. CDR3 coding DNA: TGCGCCAGCAGCCATGGAGCTGGGGACGGCTACACCTTC. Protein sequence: CASSHGAGDGYTF.